A single sample gave rise to the 19 T cell receptor beta chains below, sequenced in a study of blood T cell repertoires in COVID-19 (TCRdb year 2020). The library was prepared using the immunoSEQ multiplex PCR assay. TCRdb's version of the immuneACCESS table is confined to in-frame rearrangements and falls short of the full clone set. An unresolved V gene accounts for under half of the shortfall where checked; the remainder is of unknown origin. A total of 200,000 to 250,000 clones appear in this sample, 88% of them only once. 14% to 15% of the sample is in the top ten clones. The sample consisted of PBMCs or T cells enriched from blood (not recorded which). Receptors originate from a woman aged 45-59 years with acute COVID-19.

This clone occurred once. The rearrangement uses TRBV16 and TRBJ2-7; the match to TRBD1 covers 10 bases. V trimming: 5 bases; J trimming: 3 bases; junction bases outside the gene matches: 7. Germline values: CDR1 KGHSY, CDR2 FQNENV. The CDR3 is made up of 15 amino acids. CDR3 sequence (DNA): TGTGCCAGCAGCGACCGGGACAGGGGCATCTACGAGCAGTACTTC. It yields the protein CASSDRDRGIYEQYF. The full variable domain, rest sourced from reference TRBV16 and TRBJ2-7, is GEEVAQTPKHLVRGEGQKAKLYCAPIKGHSYVFWYQQVLKNEFKFLISFQNENVFDETGMPKERFSAKCLPNSPCSLEIQATKLEDSAVYFCASSDRDRGIYEQYFGPGTRLTVT.

This rearrangement joins TRBV12-3 or TRBV12-4 to TRBJ1-4; weak D call: TRBD1 (5 bases). V gave up 5 bases and J gave up 8 bases, with 12 bases separating them. This CDR3 comprises 13 residues. CDR3 coding DNA: TGTGCCAGCAGTCTGGCGGGGACGGAAAAACTGTTTTTT. This sequence encodes CASSLAGTEKLFF.

This chain links TRBV7-2 with TRBJ2-2; 10 bases agree with TRBD1. J was trimmed by 3 bases and V by 3 bases; bases with no gene match: 4. Germline-derived CDR1 and CDR2 are SGHTA and FQGNSA. CDR3 size: 16 residues. The CDR3 nucleotides are TGTGCCAGCAGCTTTTTTGGGACAGGGGACACCGGGGAGCTGTTTTTT. This encodes CASSFFGTGDTGELFF.

The CDR3 DNA is TGTGCCAGCAGCAAGGTCACTAGCGGTGCCTACAATGAGCAGTTCTTC. Protein product: CASSKVTSGAYNEQFF. This chain links TRBV21-1 with TRBJ2-1; the table's TRBD2 call for D was not verified on the DNA. TRBV21-1 is described as a pseudogene. The CDR3 runs to 16 residues.

The chain couples TRBV19 to TRBJ2-1; the D is unclear. Germline lookup yields CDR1 LNHDA and CDR2 SQIVND (reference sequence). V was clipped by 4 bases and J by 3 bases, with 4 bases between them. The CDR3 spans 12 residues. CDR3 sequence: CASSRGYNEQFF. The CDR3 nucleotides are TGTGCCAGTAGTAGAGGCTACAATGAGCAGTTCTTC.

The count of this clone is one. The junction shows a germline mismatch at one end, possibly a read error. This chain uses TRBV19 with TRBJ2-7; 9 positions agree with TRBD2. The germline CDR1 and CDR2 sequences are LNHDA and SQIVND (reference sequence). This CDR3 contains 15 residues. CDR3 sequence: CASRIAGDSSYEQYF. As DNA, the CDR3 is TGTGCCAGTAGGATAGCGGGAGACAGCTCCTACGAGCAGTACTTC.

This clone was recorded only once. The rearrangement links TRBV5-1 to TRBJ2-5, with D perhaps matching TRBD1 (5 bases). CDR1 and CDR2 from the germline V gene are SGHRS and YFSETQ. CDR3 length: 13 amino acids. V shed 4 bases and J shed 5 bases, with 12 bases lying between them. The CDR3 region is CASSGRVGETQYF. Written as DNA, the CDR3 is TGCGCCAGCAGCGGCAGGGTGGGGGAGACCCAGTACTTC.

The J gene is TRBJ2-3, the V gene TRBV7-3, with D hard to call. V shed 2 bases and J shed 4 bases, with 7 bases lying between them. The CDR3 runs 13 residues. Germline V gives CDR1 SGHTA, CDR2 FQGTGA. CDR3: CASSLGEADTQYF. In DNA form, the CDR3 reads TGTGCCAGCAGCTTAGGAGAGGCAGATACGCAGTATTTT.

The rearrangement joins TRBV6-5 to TRBJ2-7; 9 bases are a match to TRBD1. The V gene's germline CDR1 is MNHEY and CDR2 SVGAGI. The V segment lost 1 base and the J segment 7 bases; nucleotides outside the gene matches: 2. The CDR3 covers 13 residues. The CDR3: CASSYWDREEQYF. CDR3 coding DNA: TGTGCCAGCAGTTACTGGGACAGGGAAGAGCAGTACTTC.

This clone was counted ten times or more. The chain links TRBV6-1 to TRBJ2-7; a possible D gene is TRBD2 (6 bases). V was pared by 3 bases and J by 2 bases, with 11 bases between. The germline V gene has CDR1 MNHNS and CDR2 SASEGT. This CDR3 contains 14 residues. The CDR3 nucleotides are TGTGCCAGCAGTGATGTTGGACTAACCTACGAGCAGTACTTC. This encodes CASSDVGLTYEQYF.

V is TRBV7-3 and J is TRBJ2-1; 7 bases map to TRBD1. Germline V gives CDR1 SGHTA, CDR2 FQGTGA. With 1 base clipped from V and 2 bases from J, the junction kept 2 bases outside the gene matches. The CDR3 extends over 15 amino acids. The chain's CDR3 is CASSLMRGPYNEQFF. The CDR3 DNA sequence: TGTGCCAGCAGCTTAATGAGGGGGCCCTACAATGAGCAGTTCTTC.

The chain joins TRBV3-1 (or the pseudogene TRBV3-2) to TRBJ2-3; D call uncertain. The CDR3 has 15 residues. V lost 1 base to trimming and J lost 0 bases, with 8 bases between them. Germline V lookup: CDR1 LGHDT, CDR2 YNNKEL (reference sequence). The DNA for the CDR3 is TGTGCCAGCAGCCAAGGACTTCCTAGCACAGATACGCAGTATTTT. This translates into CASSQGLPSTDTQYF.

The chain has TRBV28 and TRBJ1-5, with 7 bases aligning to TRBD1. V was clipped by 6 bases and J by 9 bases; unmatched bases: 11. The CDR3 length is 14 residues. Germline V CDR1 and CDR2: MDHEN, SYDVKM. The CDR3 DNA sequence: TGTGCCAGCAGCTCAGACAGGGCCCCCAGGCCCCAGCATTTT. Its translation: CASSSDRAPRPQHF.

The chain employs TRBV4-1 and TRBJ2-1; D may be TRBD2 (6 bases). This CDR3 is built from 16 residues. Per the germline V gene, CDR1 is MGHRA and CDR2 is YSYEKL. Trimming cost V 1 base and J 1 base, with 11 bases left between them. This CDR3 is CASSQGLGGSYNEQFF. CDR3 DNA sequence: TGCGCCAGCAGCCAAGGCCTCGGGGGTTCCTACAATGAGCAGTTCTTC.

The chain uses TRBV13 and TRBJ2-7; tentatively, D is TRBD1 (6 bases). Germline loops: CDR1 PRHDT, CDR2 FYEKMQ (reference sequence). The germline V and J ends were trimmed by 2 bases and 5 bases, with 7 bases remaining between them. The CDR3 is 12 residues long. CDR3 sequence: CASSLPGDEQYF. The CDR3 coding sequence is TGTGCCAGCAGCTTACCAGGGGACGAGCAGTACTTC.

Here the CDR3 DNA reads TGTGCCACCAGCAGCTCGGGTCATAGCAATCAGCCCCAGCATTTT. Translation gives CATSSSGHSNQPQHF. V gene TRBV15 combines with J gene TRBJ1-5; D remains unclear. Per the germline V gene, CDR1 is LNHNV and CDR2 is YYDKDF (reference sequence). Trimming cost V 3 bases and J 0 bases, with 9 bases left between them. CDR3 length equals 15 residues.

V gene TRBV25-1 combines with J gene TRBJ1-1; perhaps TRBD1 as D (5 bases). CDR3 size: 16 residues. V was trimmed by 1 base and J by 5 bases, leaving 17 bases between them. CDR1 is MGHDK, CDR2 SYGVNS, per germline. The CDR3 sequence is CASSEWSQGPETEAFF. CDR3 in DNA: TGTGCCAGCAGTGAATGGTCTCAGGGCCCGGAGACTGAAGCTTTCTTT.

This CDR3 is CASSARGPPLGNTEAFF. The CDR3 nucleotides are TGTGCCAGCTCAGCCAGGGGGCCCCCATTAGGGAACACTGAAGCTTTCTTT. The chain employs TRBV18 and TRBJ1-1; 8 bases fit TRBD1. The ends lost 5 bases at V and 1 base at J; junction bases unmatched: 12. This CDR3 region has 17 residues. Germline V gene data show CDR1 as KGHSH and CDR2 as LQKENI.

The chain couples TRBV28 to TRBJ2-7; TRBD1 matches at 7 bases. The trim removed 3 bases at V and 4 bases at J, leaving 12 bases unmatched. Germline V gene sequence: CDR1 MDHEN, CDR2 SYDVKM. CDR3 length: 16 residues. The CDR3 DNA is TGTGCCAGCAGTTTCCACAAACCGGGACAGCTTTACGAGCAGTACTTC. Translation gives CASSFHKPGQLYEQYF.